Each of the 29 T cell receptor beta chains below was sequenced from the same sample in a study of T-cell reconstitution after alpha-beta-depleted transplantation in children. Unique molecular identifiers were built into the TCRbeta library. Each CDR3 protein is one row after TCRdb ran MiXCR on the PCR reads. The data hold about 240,000 distinct CDR3 sequences, with around 11% observed a single time. Sequenced here: PBMCs from the stem cell graft donor, sampled from the stem cell graft. Receptor source: a human donor who donated a stem cell graft to a child with acute lymphoblastic leukemia.

Ten or more counts support this clonotype. This sequence joins TRBV4-1 and TRBJ2-2; D is undetermined. Between the trimmed V and J ends, which lost 2 bases and 5 bases, there was a span of 6 bases. Germline values: CDR1 MGHRA, CDR2 YSYEKL. This CDR3 is 13 amino acids long. CDR3 in amino acids: CASSQLRTGELFF. Here the CDR3 DNA reads TGCGCCAGCAGCCAACTACGAACCGGGGAGCTGTTTTTT.

This clonotype was observed at least ten times. The chain has TRBV20-1 and TRBJ2-3; no clear D gene. V lost 2 bases to trimming and J lost 4 bases, with 13 bases between them. Per germline, CDR1 DFQATT and CDR2 SNEGSKA (reference sequence). The CDR3 sequence is 14 residues long. The CDR3 DNA sequence: TGCAGTGCTAGACGGGCCCCCCGAGCAGATACGCAGTATTTT. Amino acid sequence: CSARRAPRADTQYF.

Many counts were recorded for this clonotype. The rearrangement uses TRBV5-1 and TRBJ2-3; D is possibly TRBD1 (7 bases). Germline CDR1 SGHRS, CDR2 YFSETQ. The V end was cut by 7 bases, the J end by 10 bases, with 28 bases between. The length of the CDR3 is 16 residues. The CDR3 sequence is CASPESFRGVPKAQYF. CDR3 in DNA: TGCGCCAGCCCCGAGAGCTTCAGGGGGGTCCCGAAGGCGCAGTATTTT.

This clonotype came up many times. At one end the junction does not follow the germline gene, possibly because of a read error. The gene calls are TRBV7-7 and TRBJ2-3; the D call may be TRBD1 or TRBD2 (5 bases each). Germline lookup yields CDR1 SSHAT and CDR2 FNYEAQ (reference sequence). This CDR3 has 14 amino acids. The CDR3 spells CASSLSGPQDTQYF. CDR3 DNA sequence: TGTGCTAGCAGCTTATCGGGGCCGCAAGATACGCAGTATTTT.

Ten or more counts support this clonotype. V usage is TRBV20-1 and J usage is TRBJ2-1; D perhaps matches TRBD2 (6 bases). The CDR3 is 15 residues long. In germline, CDR1 is DFQATT, CDR2 SNEGSKA (reference sequence). Trimming removed 0 bases from V and 4 bases from J, with 13 bases in between. CDR3 in DNA: TGCAGTGCTAGAGAGGTGGGGGGACGATACAATGAGCAGTTCTTC. Amino acids: CSAREVGGRYNEQFF.

J is TRBJ1-3 and V is TRBV4-3, with a weak D call TRBD1 (5 bases). Germline-derived CDR1 and CDR2 are LGHNA and YSLEER. The V end lost 0 bases, the J end lost 4 bases, and 13 bases lay between the germline ends. CDR3 length: 16 residues. This CDR3 reads CASSQDLGGGGNTIYF. In nucleotides, the CDR3 is TGCGCCAGCAGCCAAGATCTTGGGGGTGGAGGAAACACCATATATTTT.

This clonotype came up many times. The chain has TRBV2 and TRBJ2-3; 7 bases match TRBD1. This CDR3 has 14 amino acids. With V trimmed by 2 bases and J by 3 bases, 2 bases remained unmatched. Per the germline V gene, CDR1 is SNHLY and CDR2 is FYNNEI. Here the CDR3 reads CASSERGPTDTQYF. The CDR3 nucleotides are TGTGCCAGCAGTGAAAGGGGGCCGACAGATACGCAGTATTTT. The full variable domain, completed using reference TRBV2 and TRBJ2-3, is EPEVTQTPSHQVTQMGQEVILRCVPISNHLYFYWYRQILGQKVEFLVSFYNNEISEKSEIFDDQFSVERPDGSNFTLKIRSTKLEDSAMYFCASSERGPTDTQYFGPGTRLTVL.

This clonotype was detected many times. The CDR3 loop is CSARDTPGVTEAFF. As DNA, the CDR3 is TGCAGTGCCAGGGACACTCCAGGGGTAACTGAAGCTTTCTTT. V usage is TRBV20-1 and J usage is TRBJ1-1, with D possibly TRBD1 on 6 matching bases. The CDR3 spans 14 residues. Trimming left V 6 bases short and J 5 bases short, with 19 bases between. CDR1 and CDR2 (germline): DFQATT, SNEGSKA (reference sequence).

In this sample, this clonotype turned up many times. J is TRBJ1-5 and V is TRBV29-1; tentative D call: TRBD1 (6 bases). Trimming removed 1 base at V and 7 bases at J, with 14 bases between. CDR3 length: 14 residues. Germline V CDR1 and CDR2: SQVTM, ANQGSEA. The CDR3, as DNA: TGCAGCGTTGAAGTGGGGGGGCGAGGACAGCCCCAGCATTTT. Translation gives CSVEVGGRGQPQHF.

This clonotype was observed a handful of times. The chain has TRBV12-3 or TRBV12-4 and TRBJ2-1; TRBD1 is a possible D gene (5 bases). Trimming removed 6 bases from V and 10 bases from J, with 13 bases in between. The CDR3 runs 12 residues. CDR3 protein: CASSPVAGEQFF. The CDR3, as DNA: TGTGCCAGCAGCCCCGTAGCAGGGGAGCAGTTCTTC.

There are many counts of this clonotype. This rearrangement joins TRBV12-3 or TRBV12-4 to TRBJ2-1; D is uncertain. The CDR3 has 12 amino acids. Trimming took off 1 base at V and 6 bases at J, with 4 bases between the two ends. CDR3 bases: TGTGCCAGCAGTTTAGGAGTCAATGAGCAGTTCTTC. This translates into CASSLGVNEQFF.

This clonotype was seen repeatedly, ten times or more. V and J are TRBV7-3 and TRBJ2-7; 10 nucleotides match TRBD2. Germline lookup yields CDR1 SGHTA and CDR2 FQGTGA. The V and J ends lost 4 bases and 5 bases, in that order; junction bases with no gene match: 14. The CDR3 is 17 amino acids. The DNA of the CDR3 is TGTGCCAGCAGCTCCGGTGGTGGAGCGGGAGGGTTCAACGAGCAGTACTTC. Translating gives CASSSGGGAGGFNEQYF.

This clonotype appeared many times. This CDR3 is CSARVLGQGADTQYF. The DNA for the CDR3 is TGCAGTGCTAGAGTATTAGGACAGGGGGCAGATACGCAGTATTTT. The J gene is TRBJ2-3, the V gene TRBV20-1, with 10 positions matching TRBD1. The CDR3 is 15 amino acids. Trimming at V came to 1 base and at J to 4 bases, leaving 5 bases not matched to a gene. Germline values: CDR1 DFQATT, CDR2 SNEGSKA (reference sequence).

Many counts were recorded for this clonotype. The chain combines TRBV5-5 with TRBJ2-5; 7 nucleotides match TRBD1. After removal of 6 bases from V and 1 base from J, the junction contained 6 bases not matched to a gene. There are 14 residues in the CDR3. Germline V CDR1 and CDR2: SGHKS, YYEKEE (reference sequence). This chain's CDR3 is CASIVGGFQETQYF. The DNA for the CDR3 is TGTGCCAGCATCGTAGGGGGCTTCCAAGAGACCCAGTACTTC.

This clonotype has at least ten counts. The chain carries TRBV10-3 and TRBJ1-2; TRBD1 might be the D (5 bases). The germline CDR1 and CDR2 sequences are ENHRY and SYGVKD. Trimming took 8 bases from V and 13 from J, leaving 14 bases between them. The CDR3 contains 10 residues. The CDR3 DNA reads TGTGCCATCGGCGACAGAGTCGGCACCTTC. This translates into CAIGDRVGTF.

This clonotype came up many times. The rearrangement uses TRBV5-1 and TRBJ1-2; D remains ambiguous. Between the trimmed V and J ends, which lost 0 bases and 4 bases, there was a span of 13 bases. Germline V CDR1 and CDR2: SGHRS, YFSETQ. The CDR3 is 15 residues long. DNA of the CDR3: TGCGCCAGCAGCTTGGATCCGTTACAAGCCTATGGCTACACCTTC. This gives the protein CASSLDPLQAYGYTF.

This clonotype appeared many times. This rearrangement joins TRBV6-5 to TRBJ1-1; D call uncertain. V was cut by 4 bases and J by 3 bases, with 18 bases left in between. The CDR3 spans 16 residues. Germline lookup yields CDR1 MNHEY and CDR2 SVGAGI. The CDR3 nucleotides are TGTGCCAGCAGTTTCCGGACTGCCCTGGGCGACACTGAAGCTTTCTTT. It yields the protein CASSFRTALGDTEAFF.

V and J are TRBV29-1 and TRBJ1-1; D possibly corresponds to TRBD1 (5 bases). The CDR3 spans 12 residues. Germline loops: CDR1 SQVTM, CDR2 ANQGSEA. V dropped 7 bases and J dropped 0 bases, with 9 bases sitting between them. The CDR3 DNA is TGCAGCGGGGGGGGAATGAACACTGAAGCTTTCTTT. Encoded protein: CSGGGMNTEAFF.

The table lists this clonotype with many counts. The J gene is TRBJ1-2, the V gene TRBV7-9; D is ambiguous. The CDR3 is made up of 15 amino acids. The germline gives CDR1 SEHNR, CDR2 FQNEAQ (reference sequence). With 1 base removed from V and 7 bases from J, the gap between germline ends came to 16 bases. CDR3 region: CASSLVRRERAGYTF. CDR3 sequence (DNA): TGTGCCAGCAGCTTAGTAAGGAGGGAAAGGGCTGGCTACACCTTC. Full variable domain (remainder filled in from reference TRBV7-9 and TRBJ1-2): DTGVSQNPRHKITKRGQNVTFRCDPISEHNRLYWYRQTLGQGPEFLTYFQNEAQLEKSRLLSDRFSAERPKGSFSTLEIQRTEQGDSAMYLCASSLVRRERAGYTFGSGTRLTVV.

This clonotype has a count of ten or more. The V call is TRBV20-1, the J call TRBJ1-2, with D tentatively TRBD1 (5 bases). CDR3 length equals 16 residues. CDR1 is DFQATT, CDR2 SNEGSKA, per germline (reference sequence). V lost 2 bases and J 4 bases, leaving 20 bases between the germline ends. The CDR3: CSARPPEGSGSYGYTF. In DNA, the CDR3 is TGCAGTGCTAGACCCCCCGAAGGGTCAGGGAGCTATGGCTACACCTTC.

This clonotype has just a few counts. The chain carries TRBV27 and TRBJ1-5, with TRBD1 matching over 9 bases. The CDR3 is 15 residues long. Per the germline V gene, CDR1 is MNHEY and CDR2 is SMNVEV (reference sequence). V was pared by 6 bases and J by 1 base, with 4 bases of the junction left unmatched. The DNA of the CDR3 is TGTGCCAGCAGCACAGGGGGCATAAGCAATCAGCCCCAGCATTTT. Translation gives CASSTGGISNQPQHF.

This clonotype was picked up many times. This chain connects TRBV10-3 to TRBJ2-3; 9 bases are a match to TRBD1. V shed 4 bases, J shed 5 bases, and the junction held 16 bases outside the gene matches. The CDR3 runs to 18 residues. Germline CDR1 is ENHRY and CDR2 is SYGVKD. The CDR3 region is CAISGWQNPGTGRDTQYF. As DNA, the CDR3 is TGTGCCATCAGTGGATGGCAGAACCCCGGGACAGGGAGAGATACGCAGTATTTT.

In this sample, this clonotype turned up many times. V gene TRBV5-1 combines with J gene TRBJ1-1, with 7 positions matching TRBD1. Germline CDR1 is SGHRS and CDR2 is YFSETQ. This CDR3 has 16 amino acids. Losses at the gene ends were 4 bases for V and 3 bases for J; bases not matched to a gene: 12. CDR3 sequence reads: CASSLDRQGFHTEAFF. Here the CDR3 DNA reads TGCGCCAGCAGCCTAGATAGACAGGGTTTCCACACTGAAGCTTTCTTT.

The chain uses TRBV6-6 and TRBJ2-7; 9 positions match TRBD1. The CDR3 is 13 residues long. V shed 6 bases, J shed 5 bases, and the junction held 5 bases outside the gene matches. Per germline, CDR1 MNHNY and CDR2 SVGAGI (reference sequence). The CDR3 loop reads CASRSGTGNEQYF. The CDR3 coding sequence is TGTGCCAGCAGATCCGGGACAGGGAACGAGCAGTACTTC.

Many counts were recorded for this clonotype. The chain carries TRBV7-8 and TRBJ2-5; D not resolved. Germline CDR1 is SGHVS and CDR2 is FQNEAQ. V shed 2 bases and J shed 5 bases, with 15 bases lying between them. The CDR3 is 15 amino acids. CDR3 in amino acids: CASSLPPGPRETQYF. In DNA, the CDR3 is TGTGCCAGCAGCTTACCCCCCGGGCCTAGGGAGACCCAGTACTTC.

Points on this clonotype: Just one base apart from a much larger clone, this may be a read error. The chain joins TRBV9 to TRBJ2-2; the D is unclear. The V end was cut by 5 bases, the J end by 4 bases, with 15 bases between. Germline-derived CDR1 and CDR2 are SGDLS and YYNGEE. The CDR3 is 15 amino acids. CDR3 DNA sequence: TGTGCCAGCAGTCTCCGGGTGGGCAGCACCGGGGAGCTGTTTTTT. It encodes CASSLRVGSTGELFF.

The chain is built from TRBV20-1 and TRBJ2-5; 8 bases align to TRBD2. The germline V gene has CDR1 DFQATT and CDR2 SNEGSKA (reference sequence). V shed 7 bases and J 6 bases; nucleotides not matched to a gene: 7. The CDR3 contains 12 residues. As DNA, the CDR3 is TGCAGTGTGGAAGCGGGGGTAAAGACCCAGTACTTC. It codes for CSVEAGVKTQYF.

This clonotype was observed many times. The J gene is TRBJ2-7, the V gene TRBV12-3 or TRBV12-4; maybe TRBD2 (5 bases). This CDR3 contains 13 residues. V lost 3 bases and J lost 4, with 10 bases in between. The CDR3 sequence is CASSLAGRYEQYF. The DNA for the CDR3 is TGTGCCAGCAGTTTGGCGGGTCGGTACGAGCAGTACTTC.

This clonotype appeared once. This clone may be a read error of a much larger clone one base away. The chain joins TRBV12-3 or TRBV12-4 to TRBJ2-7; D may match TRBD1 or TRBD2 (7 bases each). The CDR3 is 15 amino acids. Here the CDR3 DNA reads TGTGCCTGCAGTCCCAGGGGGGGACCCTCCTACGAGCAGTACTTC. It specifies CACSPRGGPSYEQYF.